A selection of T cell receptor beta chains follows, all from one sample in a study of shared clonotypes between healthy human individuals. Method: immunoSEQ multiplex PCR; TCRdb's copy keeps in-frame clones and lacks some. The table has 2 million to 2.5 million clones, nearly 97% seen once. Specimen: naive CD4+ T cells sorted from blood. The origin of the receptors is a man between 18 and 29 years old in good health. The CDR3 runs from the conserved cysteine through the conserved F or W. The D gene is left open where the match is weak. Not all rows give a size; the values are once, few, many and, for expanded clones, a class.

d_gene	v_gene	abundance	j_gene	CDR3nt	CDR3aa
TRBD1	TRBV27	.	TRBJ1-5	TGTGCCACGGGCAGGGGACAGGCGAGCAATCAGCCCCAGCATTTT	CATGRGQASNQPQHF
.	TRBV10-3	.	TRBJ2-3	TGTGCCATCGGGAAGGCAGATACGCAGTATTTT	CAIGKADTQYF
.	TRBV6-1	.	TRBJ1-4	TGTGCCAGCAGTGAAAGGCCGGGCAGCAGGGAAAAACTGTTTTTT	CASSERPGSREKLFF
TRBD1	TRBV27	.	TRBJ2-7	TGTGCCAGCAGTCCAGAGGGGACAGGGGTTTCCTACGAGCAGTACTTC	CASSPEGTGVSYEQYF
.	TRBV27	.	TRBJ2-6	TGTGCCAGCAGCCCACAGGCTTCAGGGGCCAACGTCCTGACTTTC	CASSPQASGANVLTF
.	TRBV2	.	TRBJ2-1	TGTGCCAGCATCGGTTTGCAGCGTTACAATGAGCAGTTCTTC	CASIGLQRYNEQFF
TRBD1	TRBV30	.	TRBJ1-3	TGTGCCTGGTCCCGGGACAGGGCGAGCTCTGGAAACACCATATATTTT	CAWSRDRASSGNTIYF
TRBD2	TRBV30	.	TRBJ2-1	TGTGCCTGGAGTGTGGTTAAGGTTAGCGGGGGATCCAATGAGCAGTTCTTC	CAWSVVKVSGGSNEQFF
TRBD2	TRBV6-6	.	TRBJ2-7	TGTGCCAGCACCCCCATGGGACTAGCGGGAGGCGAGCAGTACTTC	CASTPMGLAGGEQYF
.	TRBV6-6	.	TRBJ1-6	TGTGCCAGCAGCCGTGTCATTAGGGCTAATTCACCCCTCCACTTT	CASSRVIRANSPLHF
TRBD1	TRBV5-3	.	TRBJ2-7	TGTGCCAGAAGCCCCTGGGACAGGGAAACCTACTTC	CARSPWDRETYF
.	TRBV10-3	.	TRBJ1-4	TGTGCCATCAGTGAGGGGACTAATGAAAAACTGTTTTTT	CAISEGTNEKLFF
TRBD1	TRBV19	.	TRBJ1-2	TGTGCCGGGTCGACAGGGGGCACCAATGGCTACACCTTC	CAGSTGGTNGYTF
TRBD1	TRBV28	.	TRBJ2-3	TGTGCCAGCAGTTTAATAGGGGGCAGCACAGATACGCAGTATTTT	CASSLIGGSTDTQYF
TRBD1	TRBV23-1	.	TRBJ2-7	TGCGCCAGCAGTCAACCTCGGACAGGATCAAGCCGAGGATCCTACGAGCAGTACTTC	CASSQPRTGSSRGSYEQYF
.	TRBV19	.	TRBJ2-3	TGTGCCAGTAGTACAGGGTGGGGAACAGATACGCAGTATTTT	CASSTGWGTDTQYF
.	TRBV7-8	.	TRBJ1-6	TGTGCCAGCAGCCCCGGGTGGGGGGCCGATTATTCACCCCTCCACTTT	CASSPGWGADYSPLHF
.	TRBV28	.	TRBJ1-5	TGTGCCAGCAGTTTGAAGTGGAGGGCCGGTAATCAGCCCCAGCATTTT	CASSLKWRAGNQPQHF
TRBD1	TRBV2	.	TRBJ1-2	TGTGCCAGCAGCGGAACAGGGGGCTCTGGCTACACCTTC	CASSGTGGSGYTF
.	TRBV7-6	once	TRBJ2-5	TGTGCCAGCAGCCCCAGTAAGGGCCCTCGGCAAGAGACCCAGTACTTC	CASSPSKGPRQETQYF
.	TRBV5-1	.	TRBJ2-7	TGCGCCAGCAGAATTAGCGGTGGCTCCTACGAGCAGTACTTC	CASRISGGSYEQYF
.	TRBV6-1	.	TRBJ1-1	TGTGCCAGCATCCCGGGACGGAGGAACACTGAAGCTTTCTTT	CASIPGRRNTEAFF
.	TRBV29-1	.	TRBJ2-7	TGCAGCGTTGCCTCGGCGGCCTACGAGCAGTACTTC	CSVASAAYEQYF
.	TRBV6-6	.	TRBJ2-7	TGTGCCAGCAGTTCCCCCGACAGACCCTACGAGCAGTACTTC	CASSSPDRPYEQYF
.	TRBV2	.	TRBJ2-1	TGTGCCAGCAGTGAATTTTGGGGGAATGAGCAGTTCTTC	CASSEFWGNEQFF
TRBD1	TRBV6-1	.	TRBJ1-4	TGTGCCAGCAGTGACCTGGACAGGGGGGATGAAAAACTGTTTTTT	CASSDLDRGDEKLFF
.	TRBV7-9	.	TRBJ1-1	TGTGCCAGCAGCTTGTCTCTGGGAGGTGAAGCTTTCTTT	CASSLSLGGEAFF
TRBD2	TRBV27	.	TRBJ2-7	TGTGCCAGCAGTTTATCGGTCGGGGGGGCCTACGAGCAGTACTTC	CASSLSVGGAYEQYF
.	TRBV18	.	TRBJ1-1	TGTGCCAGCTCACCAATTCCAGAGCAGGGCACTGAAGCTTTCTTT	CASSPIPEQGTEAFF
.	TRBV4-1	.	TRBJ1-6	TGCGCCAGCAGCCAAGAAAGCTCACCCCTCCACTTT	CASSQESSPLHF
.	TRBV29-1	.	TRBJ1-3	TGCAGCGTTGAAGATCTGGGACTCTCTGGAAACACCATATATTTT	CSVEDLGLSGNTIYF
.	TRBV7-2	.	TRBJ2-5	TGTGCCAGCAGCTTAGGCCAGCAAGAGACCCAGTACTTC	CASSLGQQETQYF
.	TRBV6-5	.	TRBJ1-6	TGTGCCAGCACCCGAGGACAGAATTATAATTCACCCCTCCACTTT	CASTRGQNYNSPLHF
.	TRBV5-1	few	TRBJ1-6	TGCGCCAGCAGCTTAGACAGCTCCTATAATTCACCCCTCCACTTT	CASSLDSSYNSPLHF
TRBD2	TRBV7-2	.	TRBJ2-1	TGTGCCAGCAGCCTCGCCGCGGGAGGCCGAGTATATGAGCAGTTCTTC	CASSLAAGGRVYEQFF
.	TRBV5-4	once	TRBJ2-7	TGTGCCAGCAGCTTGGTTGGGGCCGAGGAGCAGTACTTC	CASSLVGAEEQYF
.	TRBV6-6	.	TRBJ2-7	TGTGCCAGCAGTTACTCGGCGGGGACATACGAGCAGTACTTC	CASSYSAGTYEQYF
TRBD2	TRBV10-3	.	TRBJ2-7	TGTGCCATCAGTGGGCCTAGCGGGATCTACGAGCAGTACTTC	CAISGPSGIYEQYF
.	TRBV11-2	.	TRBJ2-7	TGTGCCAGCAGCTCCGTCCGGGACTCAAGGGTGTCCTACGAGCAGTACTTC	CASSSVRDSRVSYEQYF
TRBD1	TRBV7-2	.	TRBJ2-7	TGTGCCAGCAGCTTGGACAGGGCGGCCTACGAGCAGTACTTC	CASSLDRAAYEQYF
TRBD2	TRBV7-6	.	TRBJ2-7	TGTGCCAGCAGCTTAGGGGCGGGAGCCGCCTACGAGCAGTACTTC	CASSLGAGAAYEQYF
TRBD1	TRBV6-5	.	TRBJ1-2	TGTGCCAGCAGGCGACAGGGGGGCTATGGCTACACCTTC	CASRRQGGYGYTF
.	TRBV6-6	.	TRBJ1-3	TGTGCCAGCAGACCCGGGACGATTTTAAACACCATATATTTT	CASRPGTILNTIYF
.	TRBV7-2	.	TRBJ1-3	TGTGCCAGCAGACCCTCGGGACCTGGAAACACCATATATTTT	CASRPSGPGNTIYF
.	TRBV19	.	TRBJ2-7	TGTGCCAGTAGTGGGTATTCAGCGGGTGTTGGGCAGGAGCAGTACTTC	CASSGYSAGVGQEQYF
.	TRBV7-2	.	TRBJ1-5	TGTGCCAGCAGCTTAAAATTTAGTAGCAATCAGCCCCAGCATTTT	CASSLKFSSNQPQHF
.	TRBV18	.	TRBJ1-1	TGTGCCAGCTCACCACTCTCCGGGAACACTGAAGCTTTCTTT	CASSPLSGNTEAFF
.	TRBV7-9	.	TRBJ2-3	TGTGCCAGCAGCTTCGGAGCGCAAGCAGATACGCAGTATTTT	CASSFGAQADTQYF
.	TRBV5-1	.	TRBJ1-2	TGCGCCAGCAGCCCCATCTCCGGGGGAGGCAACTATGGCTACACCTTC	CASSPISGGGNYGYTF
.	TRBV5-1	.	TRBJ1-1	TGCGCCAGCAGCTTGGTCGGAATGAACACTGAAGCTTTCTTT	CASSLVGMNTEAFF
TRBD2	TRBV4-2	.	TRBJ2-1	TGTGCCAGCAGCCAAGATCTTGGGACTAGCGCTTATAATGAGCAGTTCTTC	CASSQDLGTSAYNEQFF
.	TRBV11-2	.	TRBJ2-7	TGTGCCAGCAGCCAAGATCTGGCATTCTACGAGCAGTACTTC	CASSQDLAFYEQYF
TRBD2	TRBV2	.	TRBJ2-5	TGTGCCAGCAGTGAGGGAGGGACTGTTGGAGGTTGGACCCAGTACTTC	CASSEGGTVGGWTQYF
.	TRBV27	once	TRBJ2-7	TGTGCCAGCAGTCCCTCCGGGACTTACTACGAGCAGTACTTC	CASSPSGTYYEQYF
.	TRBV10-3	.	TRBJ2-2	TGTGCCACCGGGGGGCATCCCGGGGAGCTGTTTTTT	CATGGHPGELFF
.	TRBV6-5	.	TRBJ2-7	TGTGCCAGCAGTTACACGGTTCTCAACTCCTACGAGCAGTACTTC	CASSYTVLNSYEQYF
.	TRBV6-6	.	TRBJ2-7	TGTGCCAGCAGTCACCGGGACTTAAGGCGCGAGCAGTACTTC	CASSHRDLRREQYF